This entry features one T cell receptor beta chain sequence. Only in-frame clones appear in the TCRdb table, and some are missing; sequencing was by immunoSEQ multiplex PCR. The sample has over 150,000 clones, roughly 84% seen once. Trimming stripped 4 bases from V and 4 bases from J, with 20 bases between. The CDR3 length is 16 residues. In germline, CDR1 is SGHNT, CDR2 YYREEE (reference sequence). The sample originates from a study of blood T cell repertoires in COVID-19. The wider study: Spain, Italy and the United States supplied samples that represented acute and convalescent COVID-19.

Material for sequencing was PBMCs or T cells enriched from blood (not recorded which). The sequence was obtained from a middle-aged man who had recovered from COVID-19. The chain has TRBV5-4 and TRBJ1-2; maybe TRBD1 (6 bases). The CDR3 reads CASSRALGPDSYGYTF. The CDR3 region has the DNA TGTGCCAGCAGCCGGGCCCTAGGGCCGGACAGCTATGGCTACACCTTC.